The source of this T cell receptor (beta chain) is a study of OX40 agonist ivuxolimab in advanced cancers. For the study at large: The dose-escalation group included hepatocellular carcinoma, melanoma, renal cell carcinoma and head and neck cancer. The study's findings and limits: CD8+ T cells showed, on average, more clonal expansion than CD4+ cells.

Libraries were prepared by immunoSEQ multiplex PCR; TCRdb keeps only in-frame clonotypes and omits some of them. The table records 100,000 to 120,000 clones, 89% of them present only once. This CDR3 region has 16 residues. Germline lookup yields CDR1 SNHLY and CDR2 FYNNEI. The V segment lost 5 bases and the J segment 0 bases; nucleotides outside the gene matches: 7. Note on this clone: Its antigen remains unidentified.

Excluded were patients having autoimmune disease history or systemic immunosuppression. Patients had blood sampled at baseline and again on cycle 4 day 1 and cycle 7 day 1. The chain uses TRBV2 and TRBJ2-3; 8 positions match TRBD1. Specimen: CD4+ or CD8+ T cells sorted from blood, collected in a trial of the OX40 agonist ivuxolimab. This TCR derives from an adult with an advanced solid tumor such as melanoma, head and neck, liver or kidney cancer. The CDR3 here is CASSPQGATSTDTQYF. CDR3 DNA: TGTGCCAGCAGTCCCCAGGGGGCTACGAGCACAGATACGCAGTATTTT.